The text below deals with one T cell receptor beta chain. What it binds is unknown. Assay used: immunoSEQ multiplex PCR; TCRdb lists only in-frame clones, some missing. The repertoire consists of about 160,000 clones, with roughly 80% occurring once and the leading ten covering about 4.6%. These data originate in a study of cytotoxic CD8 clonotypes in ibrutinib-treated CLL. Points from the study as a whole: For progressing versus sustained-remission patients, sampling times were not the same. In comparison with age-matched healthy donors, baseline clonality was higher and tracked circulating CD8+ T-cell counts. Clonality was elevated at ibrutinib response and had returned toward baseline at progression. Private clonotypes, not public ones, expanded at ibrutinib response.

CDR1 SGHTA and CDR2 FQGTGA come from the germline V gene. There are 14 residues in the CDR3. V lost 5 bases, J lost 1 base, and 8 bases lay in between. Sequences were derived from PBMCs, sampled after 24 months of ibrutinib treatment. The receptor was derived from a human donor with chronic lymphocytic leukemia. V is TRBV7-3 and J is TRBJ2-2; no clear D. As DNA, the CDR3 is TGTGCCAGCAGCCCCTGGGAGAACACCGGGGAGCTGTTTTTT. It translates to CASSPWENTGELFF.